Below, 21 T cell receptor beta chains from the same sample are listed, as sequenced in a study of prognosis after radiotherapy for stage I lung cancer. Genomic DNA provided the template from which TCR beta CDR3 was amplified by two-round multiplex PCR. Primers were specific to each TRBV and TRBJ gene in first-round PCR. A single record per CDR3 protein comes from TCRdb applying MiXCR to the multiplex PCR reads. The sample has about 27,000 distinct CDR3 sequences; 25% to 30% are singletons. The material was PBMCs, obtained before or after stereotactic body radiation therapy (not recorded which). These receptors were taken from a donor aged 50 or older with non-small cell lung cancer.

This clonotype showed up many times. The rearrangement joins TRBV25-1 to TRBJ1-4, with D perhaps TRBD1 (6 bases). Trimming took off 8 bases at V and 8 bases at J, with 15 bases between the two ends. This CDR3 has 13 residues. Germline V gives CDR1 MGHDK, CDR2 SYGVNS. The CDR3 DNA reads as TGTGCCAGCCAACCCACAGGGATCGAAAAACTGTTTTTT. This encodes CASQPTGIEKLFF.

With regard to this clonotype: This may be a read error: a much more frequent sequence differs by one nucleotide. The chain employs TRBV9 and TRBJ2-1; D gene unclear. CDR3 length equals 14 residues. In germline, CDR1 is SGDLS, CDR2 YYNGEE. CDR3 in DNA: TGTGCCAGCAGCGTCCGTCCCCAAAACAATGAGCATTTCTTC. It translates to CASSVRPQNNEHFF.

This clonotype was observed many times. V is TRBV5-1 and J is TRBJ2-2; 7 nucleotides align to TRBD2. The CDR3 is 15 amino acids. V was clipped by 4 bases and J by 7 bases; unmatched bases: 10. CDR1 SGHRS and CDR2 YFSETQ come from the germline V gene. CDR3 nucleotides: TGCGCCAGCAGCGCCGCGGGGGACCCCGACGGGGAGCTGTTTTTT. It codes for CASSAAGDPDGELFF.

Ten or more counts support this clonotype. V usage is TRBV29-1 and J usage is TRBJ1-6, with 7 positions matching TRBD1. This CDR3 region has 15 residues. Trimming took 7 bases from V and 7 from J; bases not matched to a gene: 13. Germline V gives CDR1 SQVTM, CDR2 ANQGSEA. CDR3 sequence: CSEMDRPAGNSPLHF. In DNA form, the CDR3 reads TGCAGCGAAATGGACAGGCCCGCGGGGAATTCACCCCTCCACTTT.

By sample share, this clonotype is medium-sized. This chain joins TRBV11-3 and TRBJ2-5; D call uncertain. CDR1 and CDR2 from the germline V gene are SGHNT and YENEEA. The CDR3 is 15 residues long. Trimming pared 2 bases from V and 5 bases from J, leaving 15 bases between. CDR3 sequence (DNA): TGTGCCAGCAGCTTAACTCCTCATCCCAGGGAGACCCAGTACTTC. Residues: CASSLTPHPRETQYF.

This clonotype was observed many times. CDR3 sequence reads: CASSELWTGGITEAFF. CDR3 bases: TGTGCCAGCAGTGAGCTCTGGACAGGGGGAATCACTGAAGCTTTCTTT. This chain uses TRBV2 with TRBJ1-1, with 10 nucleotides matching TRBD1. V dropped 3 bases and J dropped 4; count of bases not matched to a gene: 8. The germline V gene has CDR1 SNHLY and CDR2 FYNNEI. There are 16 residues in the CDR3.

This clonotype has at least ten counts. This rearrangement joins TRBV7-9 to TRBJ1-2; 7 positions match TRBD1. Trimming took 2 bases from V and 4 from J; bases not matched to a gene: 7. The CDR3 extends over 15 amino acids. From germline, CDR1 is SEHNR and CDR2 FQNEAQ (reference sequence). The CDR3 sequence: CASSLKGDSVYGYTF. The CDR3 DNA is TGTGCCAGCAGCTTAAAAGGGGACAGTGTCTATGGCTACACCTTC.

V is TRBV6-4 and J is TRBJ2-2; possibly TRBD2 for D (5 bases). The CDR3 has 15 amino acids. V was pared by 5 bases and J by 6 bases, with 16 bases between. In germline, CDR1 is MRHNA, CDR2 SNTAGT. The CDR3 loop is CASSNLELGAGELFF. CDR3 coding DNA: TGTGCCAGCAGTAACCTGGAACTGGGAGCCGGGGAGCTGTTTTTT.

About this clonotype: A read error may be the cause here, since a much bigger clone is one base away. The V call is TRBV19, the J call TRBJ2-1; D may be TRBD2 (6 bases). CDR1 and CDR2 (germline): LNHDA, SQIVND (reference sequence). CDR3 length equals 13 residues. CDR3 residues: CATQLTGVGEQLF. The CDR3 coding sequence is TGTGCCACGCAACTAACGGGAGTCGGTGAGCAGTTATTC.

This clonotype appeared many times. The CDR3 loop is CASSLASSTYNEQFF. The CDR3 DNA reads TGCGCCAGCAGCTTGGCCTCTAGTACCTACAATGAGCAGTTCTTC. The rearrangement uses TRBV5-1 and TRBJ2-1; D is undetermined. Germline V gives CDR1 SGHRS, CDR2 YFSETQ. The CDR3 has 15 amino acids. V was cut by 0 bases and J by 2 bases, with 9 bases left in between.

This clonotype was found many times. The V and J genes are TRBV28 and TRBJ2-5, with 9 bases aligning to TRBD1. Germline V lookup: CDR1 MDHEN, CDR2 SYDVKM. V was clipped by 5 bases and J by 0 bases; unmatched bases: 10. There are 17 residues in the CDR3. CDR3 loop: CASSPRPGTGYQETQYF. In nucleotides, the CDR3 is TGTGCCAGCAGTCCACGCCCCGGGACAGGGTACCAAGAGACCCAGTACTTC.

V usage is TRBV11-2 and J usage is TRBJ2-7; the D gene is possibly TRBD2 (5 bases). CDR1 and CDR2 from the germline V gene are SGHAT and FQNNGV. V lost 2 bases and J 2 bases, leaving 10 bases between the germline ends. The CDR3 has 14 amino acids. This chain's CDR3 is CASSLPEATYEQYF. CDR3 bases: TGTGCCAGCAGCTTACCGGAGGCGACCTACGAGCAGTACTTC.

In this sample, this clonotype turned up many times. The chain recombines TRBV19 with TRBJ1-5, with D tentatively TRBD1 (5 bases). Germline assignment: CDR1 LNHDA and CDR2 SQIVND (reference sequence). The CDR3 sequence is 14 residues long. Trimming removed 4 bases at V and 5 bases at J, with 12 bases between. For the CDR3, the DNA is TGTGCCAGTAGTACGCAGGGAGTCCATCAGCCCCAGCATTTT. Protein product: CASSTQGVHQPQHF.

There are many counts of this clonotype. The chain employs TRBV20-1 and TRBJ1-2; D call uncertain. The V end was cut by 3 bases, the J end by 4 bases, with 6 bases between. This CDR3 contains 11 residues. The germline CDR1 and CDR2 sequences are DFQATT and SNEGSKA (reference sequence). CDR3 sequence: CSASSVYGYTF. The DNA of the CDR3 is TGCAGTGCTAGCTCGGTCTATGGCTACACCTTC.

The chain combines TRBV20-1 with TRBJ2-1; 8 bases fit TRBD1. CDR1 and CDR2 (germline): DFQATT, SNEGSKA (reference sequence). Trimming took 5 bases from V and 1 from J; bases not matched to a gene: 4. The CDR3 totals 14 residues. The CDR3 here is CSAYDRGSYNEQFF. The CDR3 bases are TGCAGTGCTTATGACAGGGGTTCCTACAATGAGCAGTTCTTC.

This clonotype was counted between two and nine times. The chain joins TRBV5-4 to TRBJ2-3, with 7 positions matching TRBD1. The length of the CDR3 is 15 residues. J gave up 0 bases and V 4 bases, and 5 bases lay outside the gene matches. CDR1 is SGHNT and CDR2 is YYREEE in the germline V gene (reference sequence). CDR3: CASSQGGVSTDTQYF. CDR3 coding DNA: TGTGCCAGCAGCCAAGGGGGCGTTAGCACAGATACGCAGTATTTT.

This clonotype has at least ten counts. The V call is TRBV14, the J call TRBJ2-7; 9 bases agree with TRBD1. The CDR3 consists of 14 residues. In germline, CDR1 is SGHDN, CDR2 FVKESK. J was trimmed by 2 bases and V by 4 bases; bases with no gene match: 3. In DNA, the CDR3 is TGTGCCAGCAGCCGACAGGGGGACCCCTACGAGCAGTACTTC. Translation gives CASSRQGDPYEQYF.

The chain joins TRBV6-5 to TRBJ2-2; D gene ambiguous. Germline CDR1 and CDR2: MNHEY and SVGAGI. The CDR3 runs to 15 residues. Trimming stripped 2 bases from V and 5 bases from J, with 12 bases between. CDR3 sequence: CASSYGPISTGELFF. The CDR3 nucleotides are TGTGCCAGCAGTTACGGGCCAATCTCTACCGGGGAGCTGTTTTTT.

This clonotype was seen only a few times. A much larger clone is a single base away; this may be a read error. The chain recombines TRBV6-2 or TRBV6-3 with TRBJ2-7; TRBD2 aligns across 10 bases. CDR1 is MNHEY and CDR2 is SVGEGT in the germline V gene. There are 20 residues in the CDR3. The CDR3 nucleotides are TGTGCCAGCAGCCCCAAATTCCGGGCTAGCGGGAGCTGGGCATCCTACGGGCAGTACTTC. Amino acids: CASSPKFRASGSWASYGQYF.

The rearrangement links TRBV6-1 to TRBJ2-7; possible D gene TRBD2, 6 bases. Trimming cost V 8 bases and J 4 bases, with 36 bases left between them. The CDR3 is made up of 20 amino acids. From germline, CDR1 is MNHNS and CDR2 SASEGT. CDR3 loop: CASCRMYEVWNRGDVYEQYF. CDR3 DNA: TGTGCCAGCTGTCGGATGTACGAGGTTTGGAATCGCGGGGACGTGTACGAGCAGTACTTC.

Comment on this clonotype: This likely stems from a read error, as it lies one base from a far larger clone. The chain employs TRBV6-5 and TRBJ1-1, with D perhaps TRBD1 (5 bases). Germline V gene data show CDR1 as MNHEY and CDR2 as SVGAGI. The CDR3 length is 15 residues. The CDR3 region is CASSYGGAANNEAFF. CDR3 nucleotide sequence: TGTGCCAGCAGTTACGGGGGAGCGGCGAACAATGAAGCTTTCTTT.